This TCR beta chain originates from a study of beta chain features in type 1 diabetes. Whole-study findings and limits: TCRB CDR3s from Type 1 diabetes patients were moderately but significantly shorter in all four CD4+ subsets.

Reverse transcription of all isolated RNA meant that expressed TCRB transcripts were sequenced. The table came from immunoSEQ multiplex PCR; TCRdb's copy has only in-frame clones and leaves some out. The top ten clones hold approximately 0.022% of a sample with some 700,000 clones, roughly 13% of them seen once. Trimming left V 3 bases short and J 7 bases short, with 10 bases between. CDR1 KGHSH and CDR2 LQKENI come from the germline V gene. CDR3 length: 12 residues. Sorted cells reached over 95% purity in every population. In its sample, this clone was seen a few times. The antigen remains unidentified.

The sample taken for sequencing was naive CD4+ T cells from blood. This TCR was sampled from a man younger than 35 with type 1 diabetes. This chain links TRBV18 with TRBJ2-7, with D possibly being TRBD1 (6 bases). This CDR3 is CASSPQGSEQYF. CDR3 nucleotide sequence: TGTGCCAGCTCACCTCAGGGGAGTGAGCAGTACTTC.